This T cell receptor (beta chain) was found in a study of T cell repertoires and HLA-DP antigens. The CDR3 contains 15 residues. Trimming removed 3 bases from V and 0 bases from J, with 9 bases in between. Germline CDR1 is KGHSH and CDR2 is LQKENI. Sequencing used immunoSEQ multiplex PCR; TCRdb keeps in-frame clones, though not all of them. There are about 73,000 clones in the sample; roughly 78% occur only once, and approximately 1.4% lies in the top ten. In the case of this clone: Its matching antigen is unknown.

General observations from the study: Pre-culture clonality, approximately 0.037, was far below sorted CD137+ clonality of around 0.39.

Sequences were obtained from CD4+ T cells from PBMCs. The chain has TRBV18 and TRBJ2-1; D ambiguous. This clonotype originated in a man aged 60-69 years in good health and CMV-seronegative. The CDR3 protein is CASSPTSSSYNEQFF. The CDR3 DNA sequence: TGTGCCAGCTCACCGACCTCTAGCTCCTACAATGAGCAGTTCTTC.